This paragraph reports one T cell receptor beta chain. This clonotype has ten or more counts. No antigen is known for it. There are no base qualities to consult, and no much larger clone falls within one base. These data belong to a study of molecular identifiers for immune sequencing clone quantification (dated by TCRdb to the late 2010s). For context, the study as a whole: For a replicate experiment, RNA from roughly 20,000 or 100,000 naive CD8 T cells was divided into five aliquots, and four of the five aliquots were sequenced. This methods study used CD8 T cells to benchmark TCR RNA copy counting and molecular-identifier clustering-based TCR repertoire sequencing (MIDCIRS). Broader findings and caveats from the paper: In CMV-specific effector cells, over 99% of molecules were held by clones above 20 RNA copies, whereas under 1% of molecules were held by such clones in naive cells. The naive libraries included spiked-in Jurkat TCR RNA (roughly ten copies' worth), and this Jurkat TCR RNA is not part of the donor repertoire. Highly expanded clone sizes could be underestimated if identical TCR molecules share a barcode. Spiked-in Jurkat TCR RNA equivalent to a single cell was reported to be detectable even among more than 900,000 naive CD8 T cells. Modeling estimated about 2.8 recovered TCR RNA copies per cell, compared with 8.5 to 10 by digital PCR, which implies around 30% capture efficiency. When barcode sub-clustering was left out, chimeric consensus sequences inflated TCR diversity, with chimeras reaching as high as 47%.

Libraries of naive CD8 T cells were generated from about 21,000 to 970,000 sorted cells, with 10%, 30% or 50% of the purified RNA used. On a BD FACSAria II, naive CD8 T cells were FACS-sorted as CD8+CD4-CCR7+CD45RA+ and collected into RLT Plus buffer. Detection sensitivity was tested by spiking Jurkat RNA equal to fewer than twelve TCR copies' worth into samples containing 20,000-1,000,000 naive CD8 T cells. CD8 T cells were enriched with RosetteSep CD8+ T Cell Enrichment Cocktail and Ficoll-Paque, followed by ACK red cell lysis. The junction carries 14 bases between V and J, which are trimmed by 1 base and 5 bases respectively. Per the germline V gene (reference sequence), MNHEY is the CDR1 and SMNVEV is the CDR2. The CDR3 runs 15 residues from the cysteine to the phenylalanine. Only the CDR3 DNA is retained, 45 bases long and in frame from the first base. Libraries were made using PCR. These reads were obtained on an Illumina HiSeq 4000. Bulk TCR libraries were made following a previously described method, with the TCR primers given in Table S5. The Qiagen AllPrep DNA/RNA kit was used to purify total RNA. Reads from multiple sequencing runs of the same library were pooled before analysis. In the source study's methods: Only reads with exact TCR constant sequence were kept, trimmed to 150 nt, and grouped by their 12-nt molecular barcodes. Within each barcode group, reads were sub-clustered at a 15% Levenshtein threshold, and quality-weighted consensus sequences were built per RNA molecule. Non-functional sequences were excluded, and lower-count sequences lying one edit away from another sequence were also excluded. Based on fitting two negative binomial distributions, any barcode sub-cluster with under 20% of the maximum read count was discarded. TCRdb's own reprocessing of the public reads used fastp at Q25 and MiXCR and kept productive beta chains. Each CDR3 protein gets just one entry, which takes the most common genes and DNA from the rows behind it. These V and J calls derive from TCRdb rather than the authors' analysis. Present in this sample are over 600,000 distinct CDR3 sequences, about 20% of which were seen just once. 0.85% of the sample is in the top ten clones.

Source material: naive CD8+ T cells from blood, with Jurkat cell RNA spiked in. This specimen's cell subset or site label, per the study, means: FACS-sorted CD8+CD4-CCR7+CD45RA+ naive T cells. The origin of this receptor is a human donor in good health. Some libraries in this study had Jurkat cell RNA spiked in. This chain joins TRBV27 to TRBJ2-5; the D assignment is uncertain and may be TRBD1 or TRBD2, with 5 bases supporting each. The DNA sequence reads TGTGCCAGCAGTTTATTGGGGGTATCGGGGGAGACCCAGTACTTC. Its product reads: CASSLLGVSGETQYF.